Below are 12 T cell receptor beta chains sequenced from a single sample in a study of blood T cell repertoires in COVID-19. TCRdb's table, derived via immunoSEQ multiplex PCR, lists solely in-frame clones and lacks some. The sample holds some 58,000 clones; over 70% are singletons and the top ten take around 3.2%. The sequenced material came from peripheral blood. The source of these receptors is a human donor in a cohort sampled during active COVID-19.

V is TRBV15 and J is TRBJ2-2; D possibly corresponds to TRBD1 (6 bases). V gave up 0 bases and J gave up 0 bases, with 8 bases separating them. CDR3 length: 16 residues. The germline V gene has CDR1 LNHNV and CDR2 YYDKDF (reference sequence). The CDR3 loop is CATSRDYRANTGELFF. As DNA, the CDR3 is TGTGCCACCAGCAGAGATTACAGGGCGAACACCGGGGAGCTGTTTTTT. The full variable domain, its missing parts supplied by reference TRBV15 and TRBJ2-2, is DAMVIQNPRYQVTQFGKPVTLSCSQTLNHNVMYWYQQKSSQAPKLLFHYYDKDFNNEADTPDNFQSRRPNTSFCFLDIRSPGLGDTAMYLCATSRDYRANTGELFFGEGSRLTVL.

This clone was detected once. The chain is built from TRBV6-5 and TRBJ2-7, with 8 bases fitting TRBD1. This CDR3 has 15 residues. V shed 6 bases and J 2 bases; nucleotides not matched to a gene: 9. The germline V gene has CDR1 MNHEY and CDR2 SVGAGI. CDR3 coding DNA: TGTGCCAGCAGACCCGGGACAGGAGTACCCTACGAGCAGTACTTC. This encodes CASRPGTGVPYEQYF.

This sequence joins TRBV7-6 and TRBJ2-5, with TRBD1 identical over 7 bases. This CDR3 comprises 15 residues. Germline loops: CDR1 SGHVS, CDR2 FNYEAQ. J lost 4 bases, V lost 5 bases, and 10 bases had no gene match. In DNA, the CDR3 is TGTGCCAGCAGCGGAATGAGGGGGCGCGGAGAGACCCAGTACTTC. As protein: CASSGMRGRGETQYF.

The chain couples TRBV15 to TRBJ2-3, with 12 nucleotides matching TRBD2. The trim removed 0 bases at V and 0 bases at J, leaving 10 bases unmatched. In germline, CDR1 is LNHNV, CDR2 YYDKDF (reference sequence). This CDR3 has 20 residues. CDR3 sequence: CATSRDVLAGGTLSTDTQYF. The CDR3 bases are TGTGCCACCAGCAGAGATGTCCTAGCGGGGGGGACCCTAAGCACAGATACGCAGTATTTT.

This chain connects TRBV6-4 to TRBJ2-1, with 8 positions matching TRBD2. The J segment lost 6 bases and the V segment lost 6 bases, leaving 7 bases of the junction unmatched. Germline V gives CDR1 MRHNA, CDR2 SNTAGT. CDR3 length: 14 residues. The DNA of the CDR3 is TGTGCCAGCAGGTGGCCTAGCGGGCCCAATGAGCAGTTCTTC. Its translation: CASRWPSGPNEQFF.

The chain recombines TRBV7-9 with TRBJ2-3; possibly TRBD2 for D (6 bases). V was shortened by 3 bases and J by 2 bases, with 12 bases between the two germline ends. Germline assignment: CDR1 SEHNR and CDR2 FQNEAQ (reference sequence). This CDR3 has 15 amino acids. The DNA of the CDR3 is TGTGCCAGCAGCTTGGAGCGGGCGAACACAGATACGCAGTATTTT. Its translation: CASSLERANTDTQYF.

The chain's CDR3 is CAWSVVRGTESGYTF. CDR3 DNA: TGTGCCTGGAGTGTAGTCCGCGGGACAGAAAGTGGCTACACCTTC. The chain has TRBV30 and TRBJ1-2; TRBD1 matches 7 bases. Trimming removed 0 bases from V and 7 bases from J; junction bases left unmatched: 11. The CDR3 extends over 15 amino acids. Germline CDR1 GTSNPN, CDR2 SVGIG (reference sequence).

This clone was observed once. The chain links TRBV15 to TRBJ2-3; 12 bases match TRBD1. The CDR3 consists of 14 residues. Germline V gene sequence: CDR1 LNHNV, CDR2 YYDKDF (reference sequence). V lost 7 bases, J lost 9 bases, and 8 bases stayed unmatched. The CDR3 coding sequence is TGTGCCACCAACCGGGACAGGGGGCTTCGGACGCAGTATTTT. This sequence encodes CATNRDRGLRTQYF.

J is TRBJ1-2 and V is TRBV6-5; D perhaps matches TRBD1 (5 bases). Per germline, CDR1 MNHEY and CDR2 SVGAGI. Trimming took 6 bases from V and 8 from J, leaving 22 bases between them. This CDR3 has 15 amino acids. The chain's CDR3 is CASSPGGNHPQGYTF. The CDR3 DNA sequence: TGTGCCAGCAGCCCCGGGGGGAACCATCCCCAAGGCTACACCTTC.

The chain couples TRBV9 to TRBJ2-1; 7 bases align to TRBD2. The CDR3 has 16 amino acids. In germline, CDR1 is SGDLS, CDR2 YYNGEE. V shed 3 bases, J shed 6 bases, and the junction held 12 bases outside the gene matches. The CDR3 sequence: CASSASGGSTPNEQFF. The CDR3 DNA reads as TGTGCCAGCAGCGCCTCAGGCGGGAGTACCCCCAATGAGCAGTTCTTC.

This chain connects TRBV7-2 to TRBJ1-5; D may be TRBD1 (5 bases). CDR1 and CDR2 from the germline V gene are SGHTA and FQGNSA. V lost 5 bases and J 2 bases, leaving 10 bases between the germline ends. This CDR3 region has 14 residues. The CDR3: CASSVQEGNQPQHF. The CDR3 DNA follows: TGTGCCAGCAGCGTACAGGAAGGCAATCAGCCCCAGCATTTT.

V is TRBV29-1 and J is TRBJ1-5, with 10 bases that match TRBD1. The V gene end was trimmed by 3 bases and the J gene end by 3 bases; junction bases not matched to a gene: 11. Germline loops: CDR1 SQVTM, CDR2 ANQGSEA. The CDR3 is 17 amino acids. The CDR3, as DNA: TGCAGCGTTGAGTCTGCCGGGACAGGGGCCTTCAATCAGCCCCAGCATTTT. Its translation: CSVESAGTGAFNQPQHF.